This TCR beta chain was captured in a study of preoperative IRX-2 immunotherapy in early breast cancer. Sequencing used immunoSEQ multiplex PCR; TCRdb keeps in-frame clones, though not all of them. The sample lists about 32,000 clones; around 86% were seen once. Germline CDR1 reads KGHSH; CDR2 reads LQKENI. V was cut by 3 bases and J by 0 bases, with 18 bases left in between. The CDR3 has 19 amino acids. This clone was recorded a few times. Treatment noted: preoperative locoregional IRX-2 cytokine immunotherapy. The V call is TRBV18, the J call TRBJ2-6; tentatively, D is TRBD1 or TRBD2 (5 bases each). The clonotype originates from a human donor with breast cancer. The source was lymph node tissue, collected from a patient treated with IRX-2 immunotherapy. DNA of the CDR3: TGTGCCAGCTCACCGGACCGGGGCAGGGCCCTCTCTGGGGCCAACGTCCTGACTTTC. Protein product: CASSPDRGRALSGANVLTF.